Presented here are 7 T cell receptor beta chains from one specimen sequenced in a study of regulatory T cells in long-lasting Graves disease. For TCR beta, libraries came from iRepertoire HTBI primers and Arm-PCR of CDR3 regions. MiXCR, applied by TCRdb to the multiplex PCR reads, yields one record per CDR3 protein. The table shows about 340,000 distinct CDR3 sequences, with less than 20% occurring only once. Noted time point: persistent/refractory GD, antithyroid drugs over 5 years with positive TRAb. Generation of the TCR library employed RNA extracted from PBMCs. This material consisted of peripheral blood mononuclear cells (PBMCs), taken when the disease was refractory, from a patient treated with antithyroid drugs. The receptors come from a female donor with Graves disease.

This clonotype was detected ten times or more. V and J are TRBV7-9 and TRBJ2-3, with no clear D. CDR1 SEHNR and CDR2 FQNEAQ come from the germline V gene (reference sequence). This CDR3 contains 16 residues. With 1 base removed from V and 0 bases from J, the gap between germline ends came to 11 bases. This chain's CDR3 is CASSLGPQISTDTQYF. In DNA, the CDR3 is TGTGCCAGCAGCTTAGGACCACAGATTAGCACAGATACGCAGTATTTT.

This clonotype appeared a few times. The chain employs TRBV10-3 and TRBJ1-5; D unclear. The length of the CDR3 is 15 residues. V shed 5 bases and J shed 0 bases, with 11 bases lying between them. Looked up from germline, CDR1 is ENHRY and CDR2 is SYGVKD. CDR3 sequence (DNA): TGTGCCATCAGTCAGGCCGACGGTAGCAATCAGCCCCAGCATTTT. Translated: CAISQADGSNQPQHF.

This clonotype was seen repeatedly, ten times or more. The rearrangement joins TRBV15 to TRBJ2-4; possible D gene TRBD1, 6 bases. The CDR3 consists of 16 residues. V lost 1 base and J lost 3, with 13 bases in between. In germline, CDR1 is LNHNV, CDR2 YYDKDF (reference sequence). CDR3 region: CATSRGDRFGKNIQYF. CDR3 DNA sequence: TGTGCCACCAGCAGAGGAGACAGGTTCGGCAAAAACATTCAGTACTTC.

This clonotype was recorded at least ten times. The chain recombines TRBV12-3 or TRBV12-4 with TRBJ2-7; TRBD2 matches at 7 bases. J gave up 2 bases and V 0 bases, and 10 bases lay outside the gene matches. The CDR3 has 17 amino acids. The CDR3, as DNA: TGTGCCAGCAGTTTAGCCCCCATCGGACTAGGAACCTACGAGCAGTACTTC. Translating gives CASSLAPIGLGTYEQYF.

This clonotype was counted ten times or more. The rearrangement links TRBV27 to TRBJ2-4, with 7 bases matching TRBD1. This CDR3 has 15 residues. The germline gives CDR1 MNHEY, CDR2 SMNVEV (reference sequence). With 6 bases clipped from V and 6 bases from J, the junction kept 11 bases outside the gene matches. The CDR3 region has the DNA TGTGCCAGCAGGGCGGTAGGGGGCAAGGGAAACATTCAGTACTTC. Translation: CASRAVGGKGNIQYF.

The DNA for the CDR3 is TGCAGTGCGCGGTCCGGGGTAGTGGCTGGAAACACCATATATTTT. This gives the protein CSARSGVVAGNTIYF. This rearrangement joins TRBV20-1 to TRBJ1-3; D remains unclear. Germline CDR1 is DFQATT and CDR2 is SNEGSKA (reference sequence). The CDR3 loop spans 15 amino acids. V was trimmed by 6 bases and J by 2 bases, leaving 17 bases between them.

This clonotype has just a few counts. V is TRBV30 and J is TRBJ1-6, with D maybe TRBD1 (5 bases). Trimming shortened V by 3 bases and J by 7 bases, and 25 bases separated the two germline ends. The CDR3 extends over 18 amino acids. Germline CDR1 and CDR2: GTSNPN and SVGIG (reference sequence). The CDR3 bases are TGTGCCTGGAGAATCCTCTTGCGGGCCCCGGGGGACAATTCACCCCTCCACTTT. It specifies CAWRILLRAPGDNSPLHF.